This note documents a single T cell receptor (beta chain) sequence. Its antigen is as yet unknown. Data came from immunoSEQ multiplex PCR; TCRdb stores just in-frame clones and leaves some out. The table includes about 170,000 clones, roughly 92% detected once. Per germline, CDR1 SGHDT and CDR2 YYEEEE. V lost 1 base to trimming and J lost 2 bases; unmatched junction nucleotides: 6. The CDR3 length is 17 residues. The entry originates in a study of T cell responses to AZD1222 COVID-19 vaccine. In the study overall: Timing groups of about 4 and about 12 weeks for second doses were pooled. General study findings and limits: At baseline, seropositivity was found in only a handful of AZD1222 recipients.

V and J are TRBV5-6 and TRBJ2-7; TRBD2 agrees at 13 bases. This material consisted of peripheral blood, taken on day 0 of AZD1222 vaccination. This clonotype originated in an adult in good health. CDR3 sequence: CASSLFGLAGAAYEQYF. The CDR3 coding sequence is TGTGCCAGCAGCTTGTTCGGACTAGCGGGGGCCGCCTACGAGCAGTACTTC. The variable domain in full, completed from reference TRBV5-6 and TRBJ2-7, reads DAGVTQSPTHLIKTRGQQVTLRCSPKSGHDTVSWYQQALGQGPQFIFQYYEEEERQRGNFPDRFSGHQFPNYSSELNVNALLLGDSALYLCASSLFGLAGAAYEQYFGPGTRLTVT.